This TCR beta chain was obtained from a study of OX40 agonist ivuxolimab in advanced cancers. Study at large: As their treatment, patients were administered ivuxolimab, an agonistic anti-OX40 (CD134) antibody. Patients in the trial were receiving intravenous ivuxolimab every 2 weeks, at doses of 0.01 to 10 mg/kg. Study-wide results and caveats: There was clonal expansion of CD4+ and CD8+ blood T cells by week 6 at 0.1 to 3.0 mg/kg. Some of the nonresponding patients also showed low levels of normalized T-cell clonal expansion.

As concerns this clone: Its antigen is unknown.

The protocol was immunoSEQ multiplex PCR, while the TCRdb copy is restricted to in-frame clones and leaves out a portion. Among around 100,000 clones listed, around 92% were seen once. V shed 2 bases, J shed 7 bases, and the junction held 11 bases outside the gene matches. This CDR3 has 15 amino acids. Germline CDR1 MNHNS, CDR2 SASEGT. The chain couples TRBV6-1 to TRBJ2-7, with TRBD2 matching over 7 bases. Material: CD4+ or CD8+ T cells sorted from blood, obtained in a trial of the OX40 agonist ivuxolimab. The clonotype comes from an adult with an advanced solid tumor such as melanoma, head and neck, liver or kidney cancer. This CDR3 reads CASSEMAGVGIEQYV. The CDR3 nucleotides read TGTGCCAGCAGTGAAATGGCGGGAGTGGGGATAGAGCAGTACGTC.